The next 13 T cell receptor beta chains were all read from a single sample in a study of T cells expressing NK-cell markers. TCRdb reprocessed the 5' RACE reads, keeping one entry per CDR3 protein, no DNA. This sample contains 550,000 to 600,000 distinct CDR3 sequences. Sequencing was performed on blood T cells: a sorted CD56 or NKG2C T cell subset, CD4+ or CD8+ T cells, or bulk PBMC T cells (not recorded which). The source is a man between 18 and 29 years old in good health.

This chain connects TRBV5-8 to TRBJ2-2; as DNA is missing, the TRBD1 call by TCRdb cannot be tested. The CDR3 spans 17 residues. Germline CDR1 reads SGHTS; CDR2 reads YDEGEE. CDR3 loop: CASSLHTGGSSTGELFF.

The CDR3 spells CASMWGGGTDTQYF. The chain joins TRBV6-1 to TRBJ2-3; absent DNA, TCRdb's TRBD2 call cannot be checked. The CDR3 consists of 14 residues. The germline V gene encodes CDR1 MNHNS and CDR2 SASEGT.

This rearrangement joins TRBV2 to TRBJ2-1. This CDR3 is built from 13 residues. Per germline, CDR1 SNHLY and CDR2 FYNNEI. The CDR3 loop reads CASSERRFNEQFF. Drawing the rest from reference TRBV2 and TRBJ2-1, the complete variable domain is EPEVTQTPSHQVTQMGQEVILRCVPISNHLYFYWYRQILGQKVEFLVSFYNNEISEKSEIFDDQFSVERPDGSNFTLKIRSTKLEDSAMYFCASSERRFNEQFFGPGTRLTVL.

This sequence joins TRBV5-1 and TRBJ1-4; as DNA is missing, the TRBD1 call by TCRdb cannot be tested. Germline V lookup: CDR1 SGHRS, CDR2 YFSETQ. The CDR3 has 15 residues. The CDR3 reads CASSLASGGNEKLFF.

CDR3 sequence: CASSYNSGRAGEQFF. V usage is TRBV6-2 or TRBV6-3 and J usage is TRBJ2-1; TCRdb names TRBD2, which stays unverified in the absence of DNA. CDR3 length: 15 residues. Germline V CDR1 and CDR2: MNHEY, SVGEGT.

J is TRBJ2-5 and V is TRBV20-1. Germline assignment: CDR1 DFQATT and CDR2 SNEGSKA (reference sequence). CDR3 size: 13 residues. CDR3 in amino acids: CSARIEYQETQYF.

The J gene is TRBJ2-3, the V gene TRBV5-6; the D call from TCRdb, TRBD2, cannot be confirmed without DNA. Germline-derived CDR1 and CDR2 are SGHDT and YYEEEE. This CDR3 is built from 14 residues. CDR3: CASRTSGITDTQYF.

The V gene is TRBV7-8, the J gene TRBJ1-1; the D gene TCRdb calls, TRBD1, cannot be checked with no DNA. From germline, CDR1 is SGHVS and CDR2 FQNEAQ. CDR3 length equals 17 residues. The CDR3 loop reads CASSLAGTGVGNTEAFF. The entire variable domain, with the rest obtained from reference TRBV7-8 and TRBJ1-1, is as follows: GAGVSQSPRYKVAKRGQDVALRCDPISGHVSLFWYQQALGQGPEFLTYFQNEAQLDKSGLPSDRFFAERPEGSVSTLKIQRTQQEDSAVYLCASSLAGTGVGNTEAFFGQGTRLTVV.

The V and J genes are TRBV30 and TRBJ2-7. The CDR3 covers 11 residues. Germline loops: CDR1 GTSNPN, CDR2 SVGIG (reference sequence). CDR3 loop: CAWSVGGEQYF.

The chain employs TRBV10-2 and TRBJ1-2. The germline V gene encodes CDR1 WSHSY and CDR2 SAAADI. The CDR3 extends over 12 amino acids. This chain's CDR3 is CASSESRAGYTF.

V usage is TRBV5-1 and J usage is TRBJ2-5; lacking DNA, the TRBD2 call made by TCRdb goes unchecked. CDR1 and CDR2 (germline): SGHRS, YFSETQ. The CDR3 consists of 13 residues. The chain's CDR3 is CASVSGSQETQYF.

The chain combines TRBV12-3 or TRBV12-4 with TRBJ2-2; lacking DNA, the TRBD1 call made by TCRdb goes unchecked. The CDR3 has 15 amino acids. The CDR3 reads CASIKKGQGDGELFF.

This chain uses TRBV4-3 with TRBJ2-3. Germline CDR1 LGHNA, CDR2 YSLEER. The CDR3 is made up of 14 amino acids. CDR3: CASSQGLATDTQYF.